These 22 T cell receptor beta chains came from one sample sequenced in a study of blood T cell repertoires in COVID-19. Sequenced by immunoSEQ multiplex PCR; TCRdb stores in-frame clones only, minus some. The sample gives fewer than 150,000 clones, more than 70% of which show up once; about 10% is in the top ten. The sample was peripheral blood. Receptor source: a man in his forties or fifties with active or convalescent COVID-19.

J is TRBJ1-5 and V is TRBV11-2; tentatively, D is TRBD1 (5 bases). The V gene lost 2 bases and the J gene lost 3 bases, with 8 bases spanning the gap. CDR1 is SGHAT and CDR2 is FQNNGV in the germline V gene. CDR3 length: 14 residues. In nucleotides, the CDR3 is TGTGCCAGCAGCTTACAGGGTTTCAATCAGCCCCAGCATTTT. It encodes CASSLQGFNQPQHF.

The rearrangement uses TRBV7-2 and TRBJ2-1; D gene ambiguous. Trimming removed 1 base at V and 0 bases at J, with 13 bases between. The germline gives CDR1 SGHTA, CDR2 FQGNSA. CDR3 length: 17 residues. CDR3 region: CASSLGGNPSSYNEQFF. DNA for the CDR3: TGTGCCAGCAGCTTAGGAGGTAATCCGAGCTCCTACAATGAGCAGTTCTTC.

This clone was observed a few times. The CDR3 nucleotides are TGTGCCAGCAGCTTTAAGAACACCGGGGAGCTGTTTTTT. This gives the protein CASSFKNTGELFF. The rearrangement links TRBV7-9 to TRBJ2-2; D unresolved. Germline CDR1 SEHNR, CDR2 FQNEAQ (reference sequence). This CDR3 is built from 13 residues. The V and J ends lost 3 bases and 1 base respectively, with 3 bases between them. Together with reference TRBV7-9 and TRBJ2-2, the CDR3 gives the full variable domain: DTGVSQNPRHKITKRGQNVTFRCDPISEHNRLYWYRQTLGQGPEFLTYFQNEAQLEKSRLLSDRFSAERPKGSFSTLEIQRTEQGDSAMYLCASSFKNTGELFFGEGSRLTVL.

This chain links TRBV24-1 with TRBJ1-1; D is undetermined. Germline CDR1 KGHDR, CDR2 SFDVKD. The V gene lost 0 bases and the J gene lost 8 bases, with 6 bases spanning the gap. The CDR3 sequence is 12 residues long. The CDR3 nucleotides are TGTGCCACCAGTGATTTGCACAACGAAGCTTTCTTT. Amino acids: CATSDLHNEAFF.

This chain links TRBV7-2 with TRBJ2-7, with D possibly matching TRBD1 (5 bases). Germline V gene data show CDR1 as SGHTA and CDR2 as FQGNSA. V lost 4 bases and J 0 bases, leaving 13 bases between the germline ends. CDR3 size: 15 residues. CDR3 coding DNA: TGTGCCAGCAGCTCCAGGGCAGGCAGCTCCTACGAGCAGTACTTC. Amino acids: CASSSRAGSSYEQYF.

The rearrangement uses TRBV6-6 and TRBJ1-4; 7 bases map to TRBD1. The ends lost 4 bases at V and 0 bases at J; junction bases unmatched: 5. Germline CDR1 is MNHNY and CDR2 is SVGAGI (reference sequence). The CDR3 length is 16 residues. The CDR3 region has the DNA TGTGCCAGCAGTTCCCCCAGGGGGGCAACTAATGAAAAACTGTTTTTT. It encodes CASSSPRGATNEKLFF.

The chain joins TRBV19 to TRBJ1-5; the D is unclear. Germline V CDR1 and CDR2: LNHDA, SQIVND (reference sequence). This CDR3 is built from 12 residues. Trimming cost V 5 bases and J 4 bases, with 6 bases left between them. In DNA form, the CDR3 reads TGTGCCAGTAGTCTTTCTAATCAGCCCCAGCATTTT. Protein sequence: CASSLSNQPQHF.

The gene calls are TRBV5-1 and TRBJ2-7; 12 bases align to TRBD2. The CDR3 spans 15 residues. The junction had 2 bases not matched to a gene; V was cut back by 2 bases and J by 2 bases. Germline V gene data show CDR1 as SGHRS and CDR2 as YFSETQ. CDR3 loop: CASSFGLAGTYEQYF. The CDR3 DNA is TGCGCCAGCAGCTTCGGACTAGCGGGAACCTACGAGCAGTACTTC. Full variable domain (remainder filled in from reference TRBV5-1 and TRBJ2-7): KAGVTQTPRYLIKTRGQQVTLSCSPISGHRSVSWYQQTPGQGLQFLFEYFSETQRNKGNFPGRFSGRQFSNSRSEMNVSTLELGDSALYLCASSFGLAGTYEQYFGPGTRLTVT.

The chain recombines TRBV4-1 with TRBJ2-5; 7 bases are a match to TRBD2. The CDR3 sequence is 16 residues long. Germline trimming cut 0 bases from V and 2 bases from J; bases unmatched to any gene: 6. Germline V CDR1 and CDR2: MGHRA, YSYEKL. CDR3 DNA sequence: TGCGCCAGCAGCCAAGACCCAGCGGGGTGGCAAGAGACCCAGTACTTC. Residues: CASSQDPAGWQETQYF.

The rearrangement uses TRBV18 and TRBJ2-7; TRBD2 aligns across 11 bases. With V trimmed by 6 bases and J by 4 bases, 2 bases remained unmatched. Germline CDR1 is KGHSH and CDR2 is LQKENI. The CDR3 covers 13 residues. CDR3 sequence reads: CASSTSGSYEQYF. The CDR3, as DNA: TGTGCCAGCTCCACTAGCGGGAGTTACGAGCAGTACTTC. Based on the CDR3 plus reference TRBV18 and TRBJ2-7, the full variable domain is NAGVMQNPRHLVRRRGQEARLRCSPMKGHSHVYWYRQLPEEGLKFMVYLQKENIIDESGMPKERFSAEFPKEGPSILRIQQVVRGDSAAYFCASSTSGSYEQYFGPGTRLTVT.

The chain is built from TRBV7-9 and TRBJ2-2; 9 bases line up with TRBD2. The germline gives CDR1 SEHNR, CDR2 FQNEAQ (reference sequence). With V trimmed by 7 bases and J by 1 base, 1 base remained unmatched. The CDR3 sequence is 14 residues long. The CDR3 nucleotides are TGTGCCAGCACGACTAGCGGGAACACCGGGGAGCTGTTTTTT. Residues: CASTTSGNTGELFF.

The V and J genes are TRBV28 and TRBJ1-5, with D maybe TRBD1 (6 bases). The CDR3 has 14 amino acids. Germline CDR1 reads MDHEN; CDR2 reads SYDVKM. V dropped 4 bases and J dropped 5 bases, with 12 bases sitting between them. The CDR3 is CASSWTAADQPQHF. The CDR3 DNA reads TGTGCCAGCAGTTGGACAGCTGCTGATCAGCCCCAGCATTTT.

This clone was recorded once. The DNA of the CDR3 is TGTGCCAGCAGTGCTACTCATGGCTACACCTTC. Protein product: CASSATHGYTF. The chain recombines TRBV25-1 with TRBJ1-2; D remains unclear. The V gene lost 4 bases and the J gene lost 6 bases, with 6 bases spanning the gap. The germline V gene encodes CDR1 MGHDK and CDR2 SYGVNS. This CDR3 comprises 11 residues.

The genes are TRBV18 and TRBJ1-3, with D unresolved. The CDR3 consists of 15 residues. Germline CDR1 is KGHSH and CDR2 is LQKENI. V shed 2 bases and J shed 0 bases, with 8 bases lying between them. CDR3 region: CASSPGRFSGNTIYF. The CDR3, as DNA: TGTGCCAGCTCACCAGGCAGATTCTCTGGAAACACCATATATTTT.

This chain links TRBV4-3 with TRBJ1-2, with 11 bases matching TRBD1. J was trimmed by 8 bases and V by 0 bases; bases with no gene match: 8. The V gene's germline CDR1 is LGHNA and CDR2 YSLEER. This CDR3 region has 16 residues. The CDR3 sequence is CASSQDWDRGILGYTF. In DNA form, the CDR3 reads TGCGCCAGCAGCCAAGACTGGGACAGGGGGATTTTGGGCTACACCTTC.

This clone was counted only a few times. CDR3 nucleotide sequence: TGCAGCGTTCGGCAGGGAAGTACTGAAGCTTTCTTT. Protein sequence: CSVRQGSTEAFF. J is TRBJ1-1 and V is TRBV29-1, with TRBD1 as a possible D gene (5 bases). The germline V gene encodes CDR1 SQVTM and CDR2 ANQGSEA. V dropped 5 bases and J dropped 5 bases, with 12 bases sitting between them. CDR3 length: 12 amino acids.

CDR3 DNA sequence: TGTGCCAGCAGCCAAGTTCGGGAGACCCAGTACTTC. Residues: CASSQVRETQYF. The chain is built from TRBV3-1 (or the pseudogene TRBV3-2) and TRBJ2-5, with D unresolved. With 1 base removed from V and 5 bases from J, the gap between germline ends came to 5 bases. Germline-derived CDR1 and CDR2 are LGHDT and YNNKEL (reference sequence). CDR3 size: 12 residues.

This clone was picked up a small number of times. The CDR3 sequence is CASSRDRDSYNEQFF. The CDR3 DNA reads as TGTGCCAGCAGCCGGGACAGGGATTCCTACAATGAGCAGTTCTTC. The chain has TRBV6-4 and TRBJ2-1, with TRBD1 matching over 9 bases. The germline gives CDR1 MRHNA, CDR2 SNTAGT. The V segment lost 6 bases and the J segment 1 base; nucleotides outside the gene matches: 4. The CDR3 is 15 amino acids.

This sequence joins TRBV21-1 and TRBJ1-4; the table names TRBD1, a call not compared with the DNA. TRBV21-1 is an annotated pseudogene. This CDR3 spans 15 amino acids. CDR3 residues: CASSGRTRSNEKLFF. CDR3 DNA sequence: TGTGCCAGCAGCGGCAGAACCCGAAGTAATGAAAAACTGTTTTTT.

V gene TRBV7-3 combines with J gene TRBJ1-1; tentative D call: TRBD1 (6 bases). From germline, CDR1 is SGHTA and CDR2 FQGTGA. V lost 5 bases, J lost 3 bases, and 16 bases lay in between. The CDR3 consists of 15 residues. This chain's CDR3 is CASSPTTGAYTEAFF. CDR3 bases: TGTGCCAGCAGCCCAACGACAGGTGCTTACACTGAAGCTTTCTTT.

The chain employs TRBV25-1 and TRBJ2-3; D unresolved. Germline V gives CDR1 MGHDK, CDR2 SYGVNS. CDR3 length: 15 residues. Trimming removed 1 base from V and 2 bases from J, with 10 bases in between. The CDR3 DNA reads TGTGCCAGCAGTGAATGGGCAGATACCACAGATACGCAGTATTTT. Translating gives CASSEWADTTDTQYF.

This chain connects TRBV9 to TRBJ1-4; a weak D match, TRBD1 (6 bases). The V and J ends lost 3 bases and 8 bases respectively, with 14 bases between them. Germline V lookup: CDR1 SGDLS, CDR2 YYNGEE. The CDR3 is 14 amino acids. In DNA form, the CDR3 reads TGTGCCAGCAGCGGGGGCCCAGGGGCAGAAAAACTGTTTTTT. Translating it yields CASSGGPGAEKLFF.